Below are 26 T cell receptor beta chains sequenced from a single sample in a study of T-cell reconstitution after alpha-beta-depleted transplantation in children. Unique molecular identifiers tagged the TCRbeta library. TCRdb re-derived calls from the PCR reads in MiXCR, one entry per CDR3 protein. The sample gives about 72,000 distinct CDR3 sequences, more than 5.5% of which show up once; approximately 2.4% is in the top ten. This sample comprised PBMCs from the stem cell graft donor, obtained from the stem cell graft. These receptor sequences come from a human donor who donated a stem cell graft to a child with acute lymphoblastic leukemia.

This clonotype was recorded at least ten times. The CDR3 here is CASSSGQTSTDTQYF. The CDR3 nucleotides are TGTGCCAGCAGCTCGGGACAGACTAGCACAGATACGCAGTATTTT. The chain employs TRBV7-2 and TRBJ2-3; 7 positions match TRBD1. The CDR3 extends over 15 amino acids. J was trimmed by 0 bases and V by 4 bases; bases with no gene match: 4. Per the germline V gene, CDR1 is SGHTA and CDR2 is FQGNSA.

At least ten counts were recorded for this clonotype. The J gene is TRBJ2-1, the V gene TRBV7-3; 8 bases match TRBD2. Per the germline V gene, CDR1 is SGHTA and CDR2 is FQGTGA. The CDR3 consists of 17 residues. Trimming at V came to 4 bases and at J to 3 bases, leaving 11 bases not matched to a gene. The CDR3 spells CASSSRGGLVYYNEQFF. The CDR3 DNA reads TGTGCCAGCAGCTCCCGAGGGGGACTAGTTTACTACAATGAGCAGTTCTTC.

This clonotype was picked up many times. This rearrangement joins TRBV7-2 to TRBJ2-5; D is possibly TRBD1 (5 bases). V lost 8 bases, J lost 5 bases, and 9 bases lay in between. This CDR3 is built from 11 residues. Per germline, CDR1 SGHTA and CDR2 FQGNSA. This CDR3 is CASLAGETQYF. CDR3 DNA sequence: TGTGCCAGCTTAGCAGGGGAGACCCAGTACTTC.

This clonotype was recorded a few times. This chain uses TRBV2 with TRBJ2-1; 13 bases fit TRBD2. The CDR3 runs 15 residues. Germline V gene lookup returns CDR1 SNHLY and CDR2 FYNNEI. V lost 2 bases to trimming and J lost 7 bases; unmatched junction nucleotides: 2. CDR3: CASSETSGRGNEQFF. The CDR3 DNA reads as TGTGCCAGCAGTGAAACTAGCGGGAGGGGAAATGAGCAGTTCTTC.

Ten or more counts support this clonotype. This chain links TRBV6-2 or TRBV6-3 with TRBJ2-7, with TRBD1 identical over 9 bases. CDR1 is MNHEY and CDR2 is SVGEGT in the germline V gene. This CDR3 is 15 amino acids long. Trimming took 5 bases from V and 2 from J; bases not matched to a gene: 7. Here the CDR3 DNA reads TGTGCCAGCAGTCCCACAGGGGGCATCACCTACGAGCAGTACTTC. This encodes CASSPTGGITYEQYF.

At least ten counts were recorded for this clonotype. This sequence joins TRBV7-8 and TRBJ1-1; possibly TRBD1 for D (5 bases). Trimming removed 5 bases from V and 7 bases from J, with 14 bases in between. The CDR3 consists of 13 residues. Germline CDR1 reads SGHVS; CDR2 reads FQNEAQ. CDR3 DNA sequence: TGTGCCAGCAGCCTAGTACAGGACTATGAAGCTTTCTTT. This codes for CASSLVQDYEAFF.

This clonotype was seen ten or more times. The genes are TRBV7-7 and TRBJ2-5, with a tentative D call TRBD2 (6 bases). Between the trimmed V and J ends, which lost 3 bases and 5 bases, there was a span of 13 bases. CDR3 length: 14 amino acids. Germline CDR1 and CDR2: SSHAT and FNYEAQ (reference sequence). CDR3 sequence reads: CASSLDSGRETQYF. CDR3 in DNA: TGTGCCAGCAGCTTGGACTCGGGGAGGGAGACCCAGTACTTC.

The chain is built from TRBV7-9 and TRBJ1-2; 8 bases match TRBD1. V was clipped by 3 bases and J by 0 bases; unmatched bases: 6. Germline V gene sequence: CDR1 SEHNR, CDR2 FQNEAQ (reference sequence). The CDR3 is 16 residues long. The chain's CDR3 is CASSFRTGISNYGYTF. The CDR3 nucleotides are TGTGCCAGCAGCTTTAGGACAGGGATATCTAACTATGGCTACACCTTC.

This clonotype has a count of ten or more. The chain couples TRBV7-6 to TRBJ2-7, with TRBD2 matching over 11 bases. Germline CDR1 is SGHVS and CDR2 is FNYEAQ. V lost 7 bases to trimming and J lost 4 bases; unmatched junction nucleotides: 6. CDR3 length: 14 residues. As DNA, the CDR3 is TGTGCCAGCACCCCGACTAGCGGGACGTACGAGCAGTACTTC. Translation gives CASTPTSGTYEQYF.

The table lists this clonotype with many counts. J is TRBJ2-1 and V is TRBV5-1; D is uncertain. Trimming pared 1 base from V and 0 bases from J, leaving 8 bases between. The CDR3 loop spans 15 amino acids. Germline CDR1 SGHRS, CDR2 YFSETQ. CDR3 coding DNA: TGCGCCAGCAGCTTGCAGCGCAGCTCCTACAATGAGCAGTTCTTC. Amino acids: CASSLQRSSYNEQFF. Combining the CDR3 with reference TRBV5-1 and TRBJ2-1 gives the whole variable domain KAGVTQTPRYLIKTRGQQVTLSCSPISGHRSVSWYQQTPGQGLQFLFEYFSETQRNKGNFPGRFSGRQFSNSRSEMNVSTLELGDSALYLCASSLQRSSYNEQFFGPGTRLTVL.

Concerning this clonotype: An end of the junction does not agree with germline; a read error may underlie this. J is TRBJ2-5 and V is TRBV18; D is uncertain. In germline, CDR1 is KGHSH, CDR2 LQKENI. This CDR3 region has 14 residues. CDR3 coding DNA: TGTGCCAGCCCACCACCAGCCTCTTTGGGGACCCAGTACTTC. It yields the protein CASPPPASLGTQYF. Supplemented by reference TRBV18 and TRBJ2-5, the full variable domain reads NAGVMQNPRHLVRRRGQEARLRCSPMKGHSHVYWYRQLPEEGLKFMVYLQKENIIDESGMPKERFSAEFPKEGPSILRIQQVVRGDSAAYFCASPPPASLGTQYFGPGTRLLVL.

This clonotype was observed many times. The chain employs TRBV5-1 and TRBJ1-1; possibly TRBD1 for D (5 bases). V was trimmed by 2 bases and J by 1 base, leaving 9 bases between them. Germline assignment: CDR1 SGHRS and CDR2 YFSETQ. There are 14 residues in the CDR3. The CDR3 region has the DNA TGCGCCAGCAGCTTCGGGACGGCGAACACTGAAGCTTTCTTT. Amino acid sequence: CASSFGTANTEAFF.

The sample holds many counts of this clonotype. The rearrangement links TRBV5-1 to TRBJ1-4; D is ambiguous. The CDR3 spans 12 residues. V shed 2 bases and J shed 3 bases, with 2 bases lying between them. CDR1 and CDR2 (germline): SGHRS, YFSETQ. The CDR3 region is CASSFPNEKLFF. The CDR3 DNA reads as TGCGCCAGCAGCTTCCCTAATGAAAAACTGTTTTTT. Drawing the rest from reference TRBV5-1 and TRBJ1-4, the complete variable domain is KAGVTQTPRYLIKTRGQQVTLSCSPISGHRSVSWYQQTPGQGLQFLFEYFSETQRNKGNFPGRFSGRQFSNSRSEMNVSTLELGDSALYLCASSFPNEKLFFGSGTQLSVL.

This clonotype occurred a few times. The rearrangement uses TRBV6-5 and TRBJ1-1; TRBD1 matches 7 bases. V dropped 2 bases and J dropped 1; count of bases not matched to a gene: 13. There are 18 residues in the CDR3. The germline V gene has CDR1 MNHEY and CDR2 SVGAGI. This CDR3 reads CASSYSHLRGARNTEAFF. The CDR3 DNA follows: TGTGCCAGCAGTTACAGCCACCTCAGGGGGGCGCGGAACACTGAAGCTTTCTTT.

At least ten counts were recorded for this clonotype. The gene calls are TRBV28 and TRBJ1-6; TRBD1 aligns across 8 bases. Germline CDR1 is MDHEN and CDR2 is SYDVKM. Trimming cost V 6 bases and J 5 bases; bases outside gene matches: 3. The CDR3 has 14 amino acids. In DNA form, the CDR3 reads TGTGCCAGCAGCGTGGACAGGGATAATTCACCCCTCCACTTT. Translated, it gives CASSVDRDNSPLHF.

In its sample, this clonotype was seen a few times. V usage is TRBV4-2 and J usage is TRBJ1-3; D ambiguous. Trimming shortened V by 3 bases and J by 0 bases, and 12 bases separated the two germline ends. The CDR3 totals 16 residues. The germline V gene encodes CDR1 LGHNA and CDR2 YNFKEQ. Written as DNA, the CDR3 is TGTGCCAGCAGCCAGGAACCGGGAGGCTCTGGAAACACCATATATTTT. Its translation is CASSQEPGGSGNTIYF.

This sequence joins TRBV9 and TRBJ2-3; 8 positions agree with TRBD2. V lost 2 bases and J lost 3; bases outside the gene matches: 5. Germline-derived CDR1 and CDR2 are SGDLS and YYNGEE. CDR3 length equals 15 residues. CDR3 residues: CASSVTGGQTDTQYF. CDR3 DNA sequence: TGTGCCAGCAGCGTGACGGGGGGGCAAACAGATACGCAGTATTTT.

The chain employs TRBV2 and TRBJ1-1; no reliable D call. The CDR3 is made up of 12 amino acids. Per the germline V gene, CDR1 is SNHLY and CDR2 is FYNNEI. Trimming took 6 bases from V and 0 from J, leaving 5 bases between them. The DNA for the CDR3 is TGTGCCAGCAGATGGCTGAACACTGAAGCTTTCTTT. Its translation is CASRWLNTEAFF.

The chain recombines TRBV20-1 with TRBJ2-7, with 8 bases matching TRBD1. The V gene's germline CDR1 is DFQATT and CDR2 SNEGSKA (reference sequence). Losses at the gene ends were 6 bases for V and 6 bases for J; bases not matched to a gene: 4. This CDR3 is 11 amino acids long. CDR3 in DNA: TGCAGTGCGCAGACAGGGGCCGAGCAGTACTTC. This encodes CSAQTGAEQYF.

This clonotype came up many times. The chain uses TRBV7-2 and TRBJ2-3, with D perhaps TRBD2 (5 bases). Germline CDR1 and CDR2: SGHTA and FQGNSA. V lost 5 bases and J 6 bases, leaving 15 bases between the germline ends. The CDR3 covers 14 residues. The CDR3 reads CASSAPPPGDTQYF. CDR3 DNA sequence: TGTGCCAGCAGCGCCCCCCCCCCGGGGGATACGCAGTATTTT.

There are many counts of this clonotype. The rearrangement uses TRBV28 and TRBJ1-5; 8 nucleotides line up with TRBD1. The CDR3 spans 16 residues. In germline, CDR1 is MDHEN, CDR2 SYDVKM. After removal of 8 bases from V and 0 bases from J, the junction contained 9 bases not matched to a gene. CDR3 in DNA: TGTGCCAGCGCCCCAGGGGGCATTAATAGCAATCAGCCCCAGCATTTT. This translates into CASAPGGINSNQPQHF. The variable domain in full, with the rest retrieved from reference TRBV28 and TRBJ1-5, is DVKVTQSSRYLVKRTGEKVFLECVQDMDHENMFWYRQDPGLGLRLIYFSYDVKMKEKGDIPEGYSVSREKKERFSLILESASTNQTSMYLCASAPGGINSNQPQHFGDGTRLSIL.

This clonotype was detected many times. V usage is TRBV5-1 and J usage is TRBJ2-7, with 7 positions matching TRBD1. The CDR3 is made up of 12 amino acids. Germline values: CDR1 SGHRS, CDR2 YFSETQ. Losses at the gene ends were 8 bases for V and 3 bases for J; bases not matched to a gene: 5. The CDR3 nucleotides read TGCGCCAGTGGGACAGACCGCTACGAGCAGTACTTC. Translating it yields CASGTDRYEQYF.

This clonotype was counted between two and nine times. This rearrangement joins TRBV5-1 to TRBJ2-4; TRBD1 matches at 9 bases. After removal of 4 bases from V and 2 bases from J, the junction contained 13 bases not matched to a gene. This CDR3 is built from 18 residues. The germline CDR1 and CDR2 sequences are SGHRS and YFSETQ. The CDR3 sequence: CASSPRTGDDPSKNIQYF. In DNA, the CDR3 is TGCGCCAGCAGCCCCCGGACAGGGGACGACCCGTCCAAAAACATTCAGTACTTC.

This clonotype was seen only a few times. The gene calls are TRBV29-1 and TRBJ1-5; possible D gene TRBD1, 6 bases. The length of the CDR3 is 13 residues. Germline loops: CDR1 SQVTM, CDR2 ANQGSEA. Trimming stripped 6 bases from V and 5 bases from J, with 14 bases between. The DNA of the CDR3 is TGCAGCGTGGCGGCAGGGGCAGATCAGCCCCAGCATTTT. It yields the protein CSVAAGADQPQHF.

In its sample, this clonotype was seen many times. The chain has TRBV16 and TRBJ1-2; D possibly corresponds to TRBD1 (6 bases). Trimming cost V 3 bases and J 1 base, with 18 bases left between them. Germline CDR1 is KGHSY and CDR2 is FQNENV. There are 17 residues in the CDR3. Here the CDR3 reads CASSHSPGDRLNYGYTF. CDR3 bases: TGTGCCAGCAGCCACTCCCCTGGCGACAGGCTTAACTATGGCTACACCTTC. Based on the CDR3 plus reference TRBV16 and TRBJ1-2, the full variable domain is GEEVAQTPKHLVRGEGQKAKLYCAPIKGHSYVFWYQQVLKNEFKFLISFQNENVFDETGMPKERFSAKCLPNSPCSLEIQATKLEDSAVYFCASSHSPGDRLNYGYTFGSGTRLTVV.

This clonotype occurred many times. The gene calls are TRBV5-1 and TRBJ2-3, with D perhaps TRBD1 (6 bases). CDR1 is SGHRS and CDR2 is YFSETQ in the germline V gene. There are 14 residues in the CDR3. The germline V and J ends were trimmed by 4 bases and 4 bases, with 13 bases remaining between them. CDR3 residues: CASSARDKADTQYF. CDR3 DNA sequence: TGCGCCAGCAGCGCCCGGGACAAGGCAGATACGCAGTATTTT.